Listed here are 22 T cell receptor beta chains from one sample, sequenced in a study of molecular identifiers for immune sequencing clone quantification. TCRdb reanalysed the PCR reads using MiXCR and keeps one entry per CDR3 protein. The sample has 20,000 or so distinct CDR3 sequences, 20% to 25% seen once. Material: naive CD8+ T cells from blood, with Jurkat cell RNA spiked in. Subset specified: FACS-sorted CD8+CD4-CCR7+CD45RA+ naive T cells. The source of these receptors is a human donor in good health. Some libraries in this study had Jurkat cell RNA spiked in.

In this sample, this clonotype turned up many times. V is TRBV5-1 and J is TRBJ1-2; no clear D. The CDR3 runs 12 residues. Germline lookup yields CDR1 SGHRS and CDR2 YFSETQ. Between the trimmed V and J ends, which lost 0 bases and 8 bases, there was a span of 8 bases. The CDR3 region is CASSLDPFGYTF. The CDR3 coding sequence is TGCGCCAGCAGCTTGGACCCTTTCGGCTACACCTTC. The whole variable domain, remainder taken from reference TRBV5-1 and TRBJ1-2, is KAGVTQTPRYLIKTRGQQVTLSCSPISGHRSVSWYQQTPGQGLQFLFEYFSETQRNKGNFPGRFSGRQFSNSRSEMNVSTLELGDSALYLCASSLDPFGYTFGSGTRLTVV.

This clonotype was detected only once. A much bigger clone sits one base away, suggesting this may be a read error. The chain combines TRBV12-3 or TRBV12-4 with TRBJ2-1; 9 bases are a match to TRBD2. This CDR3 comprises 16 residues. CDR3 region: CASRDLAGWGQSEQSF. As DNA, the CDR3 is TGTGCCAGCAGAGACCTAGCGGGGTGGGGACAGAGTGAGCAGTCCTTC.

V usage is TRBV12-3 or TRBV12-4 and J usage is TRBJ2-2; D uncertain. The CDR3 loop spans 13 amino acids. Trimming took 3 bases from V and 5 from J, leaving 7 bases between them. This chain's CDR3 is CASSLLQTGELFF. For the CDR3, the DNA is TGTGCCAGCAGTTTGTTACAGACCGGGGAGCTGTTTTTT.

This clonotype was counted ten times or more. The J gene is TRBJ2-7, the V gene TRBV7-8, with D tentatively TRBD1 (6 bases). Germline V CDR1 and CDR2: SGHVS, FQNEAQ. The V end lost 5 bases, the J end lost 3 bases, and 11 bases lay between the germline ends. The CDR3 is made up of 13 amino acids. CDR3 in amino acids: CASSPLDSYEQYF. CDR3 nucleotides: TGTGCCAGCAGCCCTTTGGACAGCTACGAGCAGTACTTC.

This clonotype has ten or more counts. The chain carries TRBV10-3 and TRBJ2-3; 10 nucleotides align to TRBD1. Germline CDR1 and CDR2: ENHRY and SYGVKD. This CDR3 has 14 amino acids. The junction had 3 bases not matched to a gene; V was cut back by 6 bases and J by 3 bases. In DNA form, the CDR3 reads TGTGCCATCAGCCGGGACAGGGGTACAGATACGCAGTATTTT. Translation: CAISRDRGTDTQYF.

This clonotype was detected ten times or more. The chain uses TRBV5-1 and TRBJ2-7; 9 bases line up with TRBD1. Germline V lookup: CDR1 SGHRS, CDR2 YFSETQ. V dropped 4 bases and J dropped 3; count of bases not matched to a gene: 5. There are 14 residues in the CDR3. CDR3 in DNA: TGCGCCAGCAGCCCAGCGGGACAGGGCTACGAGCAGTACTTC. Protein sequence: CASSPAGQGYEQYF.

The chain couples TRBV6-6 to TRBJ2-5, with 7 bases identical to TRBD1. The V gene end was trimmed by 5 bases and the J gene end by 5 bases; junction bases not matched to a gene: 11. In germline, CDR1 is MNHNY, CDR2 SVGAGI (reference sequence). This CDR3 comprises 15 residues. The DNA of the CDR3 is TGTGCCAGCAGTCCCCCGACAGGGATAGGGGAGACCCAGTACTTC. Its protein is CASSPPTGIGETQYF.

A note on this clonotype: A clone one base away is much larger, so this may be a read error. The chain is built from TRBV27 and TRBJ2-1, with no clear D. This CDR3 spans 14 amino acids. CDR1 is MNHEY, CDR2 SMNVEV, per germline (reference sequence). Trimming cost V 8 bases and J 3 bases, with 14 bases left between them. CDR3 nucleotide sequence: TGTGCCAGCCCCTACTTCGGCAACTACAATGAGCAGTTCTTC. Residues: CASPYFGNYNEQFF.

This rearrangement joins TRBV24-1 to TRBJ2-1; D not certain. Germline CDR1 is KGHDR and CDR2 is SFDVKD. The germline V and J ends were trimmed by 10 bases and 0 bases, with 9 bases remaining between them. The CDR3 extends over 13 amino acids. The CDR3 region has the DNA TGTGCCACGGTGGGCAGCTCCTACAATGAGCAGTTCTTC. It specifies CATVGSSYNEQFF.

This clonotype rates as medium-sized. The chain has TRBV6-4 and TRBJ2-1; 8 nucleotides agree with TRBD2. Trimming cost V 3 bases and J 4 bases; bases outside gene matches: 2. From germline, CDR1 is MRHNA and CDR2 SNTAGT. The CDR3 spans 14 residues. CDR3: CASSEVAGYNEQFF. The CDR3 DNA follows: TGTGCCAGCAGTGAAGTAGCGGGGTACAATGAGCAGTTCTTC.

The chain has TRBV7-6 and TRBJ2-1; 11 nucleotides line up with TRBD2. Germline lookup yields CDR1 SGHVS and CDR2 FNYEAQ. The CDR3 has 20 amino acids. The V gene end was trimmed by 1 base and the J gene end by 0 bases; junction bases not matched to a gene: 11. CDR3 sequence reads: CASSLVPGTSGSSSYNEQFF. The CDR3 DNA reads TGTGCCAGCAGCTTAGTTCCCGGGACTAGCGGTTCCAGCTCCTACAATGAGCAGTTCTTC. Variable domain in full (rest from reference TRBV7-6 and TRBJ2-1): GAGVSQSPRYKVTKRGQDVALRCDPISGHVSLYWYRQALGQGPEFLTYFNYEAQQDKSGLPNDRFSAERPEGSISTLTIQRTEQRDSAMYRCASSLVPGTSGSSSYNEQFFGPGTRLTVL.

This clonotype was seen ten or more times. The rearrangement links TRBV7-9 to TRBJ2-3; D may be TRBD1 or TRBD2 (6 bases each). Germline V gives CDR1 SEHNR, CDR2 FQNEAQ (reference sequence). The CDR3 totals 16 residues. Trimming removed 1 base from V and 4 bases from J, with 15 bases in between. This CDR3 reads CASSLGTGGGADTQYF. The CDR3 region has the DNA TGTGCCAGCAGCTTAGGAACCGGGGGCGGCGCAGATACGCAGTATTTT.

As to this clonotype: A single base separates this from a much larger clone, so it may be a read error. This CDR3 reads CASSPQQLAGPYKQYF. The DNA of the CDR3 is TGCGCCAGCAGCCCCCAACAGCTAGCGGGGCCCTACAAGCAGTACTTC. This chain joins TRBV4-1 and TRBJ2-7; 9 nucleotides match TRBD2. The CDR3 is 16 amino acids. Germline V lookup: CDR1 MGHRA, CDR2 YSYEKL.

This clonotype was seen many times. The V gene is TRBV5-1, the J gene TRBJ1-1, with D unclear. V lost 4 bases and J lost 4, with 11 bases in between. CDR1 is SGHRS and CDR2 is YFSETQ in the germline V gene. The CDR3 is 13 residues long. This CDR3 reads CASSTGGTTEAFF. CDR3 DNA sequence: TGCGCCAGCAGCACGGGAGGAACCACTGAAGCTTTCTTT.

This chain connects TRBV6-2 or TRBV6-3 to TRBJ2-7; D is ambiguous. This CDR3 is built from 14 residues. The V end was cut by 2 bases, the J end by 2 bases, with 10 bases between. CDR1 is MNHEY and CDR2 is SVGEGT in the germline V gene. The CDR3 reads CASSYDVGPYEQYF. For the CDR3, the DNA is TGTGCCAGCAGTTACGACGTCGGACCCTACGAGCAGTACTTC.

This clonotype was detected only a few times. J is TRBJ2-2 and V is TRBV28; 7 nucleotides line up with TRBD2. Germline V gene lookup returns CDR1 MDHEN and CDR2 SYDVKM. There are 14 residues in the CDR3. With V trimmed by 7 bases and J by 6 bases, 8 bases remained unmatched. The CDR3 nucleotides are TGTGCCAGCACCACATGGGAGGGCGCCGGGGAGCTGTTTTTT. Amino acid sequence: CASTTWEGAGELFF.

The V gene is TRBV28, the J gene TRBJ2-3; 7 bases fit TRBD2. J gave up 3 bases and V 5 bases, and 14 bases lay outside the gene matches. Per the germline V gene, CDR1 is MDHEN and CDR2 is SYDVKM. CDR3 length: 17 amino acids. The CDR3 loop is CASSRWLGGTRTDTQYF. CDR3 bases: TGTGCCAGCAGTAGGTGGCTCGGGGGGACTCGTACAGATACGCAGTATTTT.

The table lists this clonotype with many counts. CDR3 loop: CASTDMGYEQYF. CDR3 DNA sequence: TGTGCCAGCACCGACATGGGGTACGAGCAGTACTTC. The chain couples TRBV6-2 or TRBV6-3 to TRBJ2-7; D remains ambiguous. CDR3 length: 12 amino acids. The germline CDR1 and CDR2 sequences are MNHEY and SVGEGT. The V end was cut by 7 bases, the J end by 4 bases, with 11 bases between.

V is TRBV7-8 and J is TRBJ1-2, with 9 bases aligning to TRBD1. Germline assignment: CDR1 SGHVS and CDR2 FQNEAQ. The CDR3 totals 20 residues. Trimming removed 3 bases from V and 2 bases from J; junction bases left unmatched: 19. The CDR3 sequence is CASSFHRPDRTGATNYGYTF. The DNA of the CDR3 is TGTGCCAGCAGCTTCCATCGCCCCGATCGGACAGGGGCGACAAACTATGGCTACACCTTC.

The chain is built from TRBV11-2 and TRBJ2-7, with D possibly being TRBD1 (6 bases). The germline CDR1 and CDR2 sequences are SGHAT and FQNNGV. The length of the CDR3 is 13 residues. V lost 5 bases to trimming and J lost 2 bases, with 10 bases between them. The CDR3 DNA reads as TGTGCCAGCAGCCCTAGGACAGCCTACGAGCAGTACTTC. Amino acids: CASSPRTAYEQYF. Using reference TRBV11-2 and TRBJ2-7 for the parts outside the CDR3, the full variable domain is EAGVAQSPRYKIIEKRQSVAFWCNPISGHATLYWYQQILGQGPKLLIQFQNNGVVDDSQLPKDRFSAERLKGVDSTLKIQPAKLEDSAVYLCASSPRTAYEQYFGPGTRLTVT.

V gene TRBV4-1 combines with J gene TRBJ2-5; D unresolved. Germline-derived CDR1 and CDR2 are MGHRA and YSYEKL. Between the trimmed V and J ends, which lost 1 base and 2 bases, there was a span of 8 bases. This CDR3 spans 14 amino acids. The CDR3 sequence: CASSQADRQETQYF. The CDR3 region has the DNA TGCGCCAGCAGCCAAGCGGATAGACAAGAGACCCAGTACTTC.

The chain uses TRBV12-3 or TRBV12-4 and TRBJ2-7; no definite D call. V was pared by 6 bases and J by 6 bases, with 9 bases between. The CDR3 has 11 residues. CDR3 DNA: TGTGCCAGCAGCACTCTGTTCGAGCAGTACTTC. This codes for CASSTLFEQYF.